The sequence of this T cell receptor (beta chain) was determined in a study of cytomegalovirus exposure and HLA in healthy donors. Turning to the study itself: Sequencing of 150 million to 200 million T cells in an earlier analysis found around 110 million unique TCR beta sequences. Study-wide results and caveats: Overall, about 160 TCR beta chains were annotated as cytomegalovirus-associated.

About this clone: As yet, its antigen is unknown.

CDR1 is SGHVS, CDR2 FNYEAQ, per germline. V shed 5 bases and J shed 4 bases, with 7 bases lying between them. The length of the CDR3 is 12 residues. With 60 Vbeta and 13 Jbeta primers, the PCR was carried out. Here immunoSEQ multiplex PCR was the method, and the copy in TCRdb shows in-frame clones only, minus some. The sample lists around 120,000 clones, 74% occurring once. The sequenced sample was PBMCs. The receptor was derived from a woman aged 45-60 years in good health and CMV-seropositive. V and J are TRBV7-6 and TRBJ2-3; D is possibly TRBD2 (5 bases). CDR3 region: CASSLLADTQYF. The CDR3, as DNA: TGTGCCAGCAGCCTACTAGCAGATACGCAGTATTTT.